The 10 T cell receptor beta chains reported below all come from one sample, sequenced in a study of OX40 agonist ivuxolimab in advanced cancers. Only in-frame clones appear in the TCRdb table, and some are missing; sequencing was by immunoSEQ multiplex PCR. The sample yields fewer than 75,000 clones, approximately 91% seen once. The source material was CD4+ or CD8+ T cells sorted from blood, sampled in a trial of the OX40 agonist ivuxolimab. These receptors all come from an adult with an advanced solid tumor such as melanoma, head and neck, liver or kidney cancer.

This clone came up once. The CDR3 spells CASSFRLAASSTDTQYF. In DNA form, the CDR3 reads TGTGCCAGCAGCTTCAGATTAGCGGCGTCTAGCACAGATACGCAGTATTTT. The chain combines TRBV7-8 with TRBJ2-3; tentative D call: TRBD2 (6 bases). CDR1 is SGHVS and CDR2 is FQNEAQ in the germline V gene. Trimming stripped 3 bases from V and 0 bases from J, with 16 bases between. There are 17 residues in the CDR3.

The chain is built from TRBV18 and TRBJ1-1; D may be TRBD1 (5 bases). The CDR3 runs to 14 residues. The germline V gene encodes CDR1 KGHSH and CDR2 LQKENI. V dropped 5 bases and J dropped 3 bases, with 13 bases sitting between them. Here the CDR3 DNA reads TGTGCCAGCTCAAAATCAGGAGGGGACACTGAAGCTTTCTTT. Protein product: CASSKSGGDTEAFF. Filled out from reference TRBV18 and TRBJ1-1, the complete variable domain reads NAGVMQNPRHLVRRRGQEARLRCSPMKGHSHVYWYRQLPEEGLKFMVYLQKENIIDESGMPKERFSAEFPKEGPSILRIQQVVRGDSAAYFCASSKSGGDTEAFFGQGTRLTVV.

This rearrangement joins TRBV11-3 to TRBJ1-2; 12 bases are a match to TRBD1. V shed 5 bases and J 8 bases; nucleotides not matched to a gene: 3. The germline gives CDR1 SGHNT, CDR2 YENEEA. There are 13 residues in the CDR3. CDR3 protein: CASSVGTGGGYTF. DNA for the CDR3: TGTGCCAGCAGCGTCGGGACAGGGGGCGGCTACACCTTC.

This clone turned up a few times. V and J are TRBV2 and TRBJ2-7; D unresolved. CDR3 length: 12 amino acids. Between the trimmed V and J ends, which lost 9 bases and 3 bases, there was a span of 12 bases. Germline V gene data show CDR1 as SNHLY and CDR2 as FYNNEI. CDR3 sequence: CASRGPRYEQYF. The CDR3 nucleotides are TGTGCCAGTCGAGGCCCGCGCTACGAGCAGTACTTC.

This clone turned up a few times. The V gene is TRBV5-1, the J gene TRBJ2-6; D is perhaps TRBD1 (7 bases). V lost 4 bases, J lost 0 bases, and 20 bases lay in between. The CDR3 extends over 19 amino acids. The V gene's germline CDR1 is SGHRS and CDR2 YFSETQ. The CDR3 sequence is CASSGGTAGTSSGANVLTF. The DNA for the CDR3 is TGCGCCAGCAGCGGGGGGACAGCAGGAACGAGCTCTGGGGCCAACGTCCTGACTTTC.

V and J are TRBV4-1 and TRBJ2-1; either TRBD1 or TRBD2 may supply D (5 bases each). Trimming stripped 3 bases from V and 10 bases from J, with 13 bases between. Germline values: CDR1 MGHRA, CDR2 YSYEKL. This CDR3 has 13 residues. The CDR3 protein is CASSHPGGLEQFF. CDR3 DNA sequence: TGCGCCAGCAGCCACCCTGGGGGTTTAGAGCAGTTCTTC.

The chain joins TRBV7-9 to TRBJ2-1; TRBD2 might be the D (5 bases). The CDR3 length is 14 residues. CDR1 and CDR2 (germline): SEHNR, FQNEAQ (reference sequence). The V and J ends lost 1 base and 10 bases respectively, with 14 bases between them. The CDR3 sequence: CASSLGLAQPEQFF. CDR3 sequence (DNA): TGTGCCAGCAGCTTAGGGCTAGCCCAGCCGGAGCAGTTCTTC.

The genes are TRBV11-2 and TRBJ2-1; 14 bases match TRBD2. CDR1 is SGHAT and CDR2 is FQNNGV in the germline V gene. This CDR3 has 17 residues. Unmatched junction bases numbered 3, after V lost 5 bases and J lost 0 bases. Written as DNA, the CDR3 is TGTGCCAGCAGCCAGGGACTAGCGGGGGTCTCCTACAATGAGCAGTTCTTC. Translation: CASSQGLAGVSYNEQFF.

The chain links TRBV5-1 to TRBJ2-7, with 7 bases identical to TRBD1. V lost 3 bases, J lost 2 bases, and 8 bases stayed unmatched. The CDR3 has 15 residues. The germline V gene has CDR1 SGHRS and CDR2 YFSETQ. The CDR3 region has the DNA TGCGCCAGCAGCTCTGCCGGGACAGAGGCCTACGAGCAGTACTTC. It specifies CASSSAGTEAYEQYF.

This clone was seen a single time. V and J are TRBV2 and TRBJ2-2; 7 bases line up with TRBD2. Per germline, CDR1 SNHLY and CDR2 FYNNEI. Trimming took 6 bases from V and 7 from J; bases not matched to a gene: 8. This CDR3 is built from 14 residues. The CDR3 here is CASRPVGGVGELFF. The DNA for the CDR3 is TGTGCCAGCAGGCCCGTGGGAGGGGTCGGGGAGCTGTTTTTT.